A selection of T cell receptor beta chains follows, all from one sample in a study of control samples from healthy donors and cancer patients. Measured with immunoSEQ multiplex PCR; TCRdb has only the in-frame clones, and not every one. This sample has over 100,000 clones, with approximately 92% found just once. Source material: blood. The receptors originated from a man younger than 35 in good health. Both conserved end residues are part of each CDR3. D genes are given only for firm matches. Expanded clones get a size class; other rows say once, few or many, or leave the size out.

v_call,clone_size,d_call,j_call,cdr3_aa,cdr3_nt
TRBV28,.,TRBD1,TRBJ1-5,CASSWGQGSNQPQHF,TGTGCCAGCAGTTGGGGACAGGGCAGCAATCAGCCCCAGCATTTT
TRBV7-9,once,.,TRBJ2-7,CASSDIRTGGAYEQYF,TGTGCCAGCAGCGACATTAGAACAGGGGGGGCCTACGAGCAGTACTTC
TRBV11-2,.,.,TRBJ1-1,CASSRYSEGVNTEAFF,TGTGCCAGCAGCCGGTACAGCGAGGGAGTGAACACTGAAGCTTTCTTT
TRBV11-2,.,.,TRBJ2-1,CASRKLDRRLRDEQFF,TGTGCCAGCCGGAAGTTAGATAGGAGGCTTCGCGATGAGCAGTTCTTC
TRBV7-3,once,.,TRBJ2-7,CASSFTGWAYEQYF,TGTGCCAGCAGCTTTACGGGGTGGGCCTACGAGCAGTACTTC
TRBV12-3/TRBV12-4,.,TRBD1,TRBJ2-3,CASSLMTGDTQYF,TGTGCCAGCAGCTTGATGACAGGGGATACGCAGTATTTT
TRBV10-3,.,TRBD2,TRBJ2-7,CAISEPTSGSTYEQYF,TGTGCCATCAGTGAGCCCACTAGCGGGTCTACCTACGAGCAGTACTTC
TRBV30,.,.,TRBJ2-7,CAWSVRRDNEQYF,TGTGCCTGGAGTGTACGGCGGGACAACGAGCAGTACTTC
TRBV9,once,.,TRBJ2-1,CASSGDTGEQFF,TGTGCCAGCAGCGGGGATACAGGAGAGCAGTTCTTC
TRBV6-5,once,.,TRBJ1-2,CASSYPGGSRGGYTF,TGTGCCAGCAGTTACCCCGGGGGGAGCAGAGGAGGCTACACCTTC
TRBV29-1,.,TRBD1,TRBJ1-2,CSLDRGVGYGYTF,TGCAGCTTGGACAGGGGAGTAGGCTATGGCTACACCTTC
TRBV4-1,.,TRBD2,TRBJ2-3,CASSQLAGTTDTQYF,TGCGCCAGCAGCCAATTAGCGGGGACCACAGATACGCAGTATTTT
TRBV29-1,once,TRBD1,TRBJ1-2,CSVPSGGGQGGDGYTF,TGCAGCGTCCCCAGCGGTGGGGGACAGGGTGGGGATGGCTACACCTTC
TRBV5-3,.,.,TRBJ2-3,CARSSSTRGTSTDTQYF,TGTGCCAGAAGCTCGTCTACACGGGGGACTAGCACAGATACGCAGTATTTT
TRBV5-6,.,.,TRBJ2-4,CASSSLGGLWGREENIQYF,TGTGCCAGCAGCTCGCTAGGGGGTCTGTGGGGGCGCGAGGAAAACATTCAGTACTTC
TRBV7-9,.,.,TRBJ2-2,CASSYLTPGELFF,TGTGCCAGCAGCTACCTAACCCCCGGGGAGCTGTTTTTT
TRBV2,.,TRBD1,TRBJ1-2,CASSLGTARSAINGYTF,TGTGCCAGCAGCCTCGGGACAGCCAGATCGGCGATCAATGGCTACACCTTC
TRBV6-5,once,TRBD1,TRBJ2-2,CASTRGNRDAGELFF,TGTGCCAGCACCAGGGGGAACAGGGACGCCGGGGAGCTGTTTTTT
TRBV2,.,TRBD1,TRBJ2-7,CASSRRDRGHSYEQYF,TGTGCCAGCAGTCGACGGGACAGGGGTCATTCCTACGAGCAGTACTTC
TRBV11-2,.,TRBD1,TRBJ1-2,CASSFLRQGGHGYTF,TGTGCCAGCAGCTTCCTTCGACAGGGTGGTCATGGCTACACCTTC
TRBV29-1,.,TRBD1,TRBJ1-5,CSASTGVPSNQPQHF,TGCAGCGCTTCTACAGGGGTCCCGAGCAATCAGCCCCAGCATTTT
TRBV30,.,TRBD1,TRBJ1-4,CAWKTGGEKLFF,TGTGCCTGGAAGACAGGGGGTGAAAAACTGTTTTTT
TRBV19,.,TRBD2,TRBJ2-7,CASSISSGGPHEQYF,TGTGCCAGTAGTATCTCTAGCGGGGGGCCACACGAGCAGTACTTC
TRBV9,.,.,TRBJ1-1,CASSVGSDPEAFF,TGTGCCAGCAGCGTAGGATCAGACCCTGAAGCTTTCTTT
TRBV12-5,.,.,TRBJ1-2,CASGLVKGLDYGYTF,TGTGCTAGTGGTTTGGTAAAGGGACTTGACTATGGCTACACCTTC
TRBV18,.,.,TRBJ1-1,CASSDDSTEAFF,TGTGCCAGCTCAGATGACAGCACTGAAGCTTTCTTT
TRBV6-2/TRBV6-3,.,.,TRBJ2-1,CASSYGGPIPWEQFF,TGTGCCAGCAGTTATGGGGGGCCTATTCCTTGGGAGCAGTTCTTC
TRBV7-9,.,TRBD1,TRBJ1-1,CASSSQGGGTEAFF,TGTGCCAGCAGCTCACAGGGGGGAGGCACTGAAGCTTTCTTT
TRBV5-5,.,.,TRBJ2-7,CASSATTRWTYEQYF,TGTGCCAGCAGCGCAACCACCAGGTGGACCTACGAGCAGTACTTC
TRBV9,.,.,TRBJ2-7,CASSGGGTSSYEQYF,TGTGCCAGCAGCGGAGGGGGGACAAGCTCCTACGAGCAGTACTTC
TRBV3-1/TRBV3-2,once,.,TRBJ1-3,CASSRQGGSGGNTIYF,TGTGCCAGCAGCCGCCAAGGGGGGTCTGGTGGAAACACCATATATTTT
TRBV20-1,.,.,TRBJ2-2,CSASSVGGANTGELFF,TGCAGTGCTAGTTCGGTGGGGGGCGCGAACACCGGGGAGCTGTTTTTT
TRBV5-4,.,.,TRBJ1-3,CASSQGPASGNTIYF,TGTGCCAGCAGCCAGGGACCTGCCTCTGGAAACACCATATATTTT
TRBV7-9,.,.,TRBJ1-1,CASSLDMNTEAFF,TGTGCCAGCAGCTTAGATATGAACACTGAAGCTTTCTTT
TRBV9,.,.,TRBJ2-7,CARSVGEGGNIFSYEQYF,TGTGCCCGCAGCGTAGGGGAGGGGGGGAACATTTTCTCCTACGAGCAGTACTTC
TRBV25-1,.,TRBD2,TRBJ2-3,CASSEFLGGAADTQYF,TGTGCCAGCAGTGAATTTCTCGGGGGGGCCGCAGATACGCAGTATTTT
TRBV7-9,.,.,TRBJ1-1,CASSPLWGENTEAFF,TGTGCCAGCAGCCCCCTATGGGGGGAGAACACTGAAGCTTTCTTT
TRBV18,.,.,TRBJ2-1,CASSGGARDEQFF,TGTGCCAGCTCAGGAGGGGCGAGGGATGAGCAGTTCTTC
TRBV2,.,.,TRBJ2-5,CASSEDGAVQETQYF,TGTGCCAGCAGTGAAGATGGGGCGGTCCAAGAGACCCAGTACTTC
TRBV7-2,.,.,TRBJ2-5,CASLRANQETQYF,TGTGCCAGCCTCCGGGCGAACCAAGAGACCCAGTACTTC
TRBV18,.,TRBD1,TRBJ1-2,CASSGGTGGDYGYTF,TGTGCCAGCTCAGGCGGGACAGGGGGTGACTATGGCTACACCTTC
TRBV6-5,.,.,TRBJ1-5,CASSSRRTGSNQPQHF,TGTGCCAGCAGTTCGAGGCGAACAGGTAGCAATCAGCCCCAGCATTTT
TRBV18,.,.,TRBJ2-7,CASSPQKDSSHEQYF,TGTGCCAGCTCACCACAGAAAGATTCGAGCCACGAGCAGTACTTC
TRBV27,.,.,TRBJ2-3,CASSLWGSTDTQYF,TGTGCCAGCAGTTTATGGGGCAGCACAGATACGCAGTATTTT